One and the same sample provided the 14 T cell receptor beta chains below, sequenced in a study of post-analysis software for immune sequencing data. Their target antigens are unknown. General study points: Among four or five TRBV segments more frequent in patients than controls were TRBV5-6, TRBV5-1 and TRBV20-1.

Carried by the TCR beta cDNA libraries were unique molecular identifiers. TCRdb recomputed calls from the PCR reads with MiXCR, one row per CDR3 protein. Of some 500,000 distinct CDR3 sequences in the sample, roughly 45% were seen once. What was sequenced was blood. These receptors were obtained from a girl between 5 and 17 years old with multiple sclerosis.

This clonotype was seen a few times. This chain joins TRBV20-1 and TRBJ2-4, with D perhaps matching TRBD2 (5 bases). The J call may be faulty, since TRBJ2-7 better matches the DNA end. The length of the CDR3 is 14 residues. In germline, CDR1 is DFQATT, CDR2 SNEGSKA (reference sequence). In DNA form, the CDR3 reads TGCAGTGCCAAAGAACGGAGGTTCTCTTACGAGCAGTACTTC. It yields the protein CSAKERRFSYEQYF.

A remark on this clonotype: Since a much larger clone is just one base distant, this may be a read error. The chain combines TRBV12-3 or TRBV12-4 with TRBJ2-7, with TRBD2 as a possible D gene (6 bases). The CDR3 spans 13 residues. The CDR3 loop reads CASSQQRYRERYF. CDR3 DNA: TGTGCCAGCAGTCAGCAACGTTACCGGGAGCGGTACTTC.

The chain couples TRBV6-6 to TRBJ2-3, with 8 positions matching TRBD2. The length of the CDR3 is 16 residues. J was trimmed by 2 bases and V by 6 bases; bases with no gene match: 10. Per germline, CDR1 MNHNY and CDR2 SVGAGI (reference sequence). CDR3 region: CASRPRGGGYTDTQYF. The CDR3 DNA sequence: TGTGCCAGCAGACCGCGAGGCGGGGGGTACACAGATACGCAGTATTTT.

The chain has TRBV6-5 and TRBJ2-5; TRBD1 matches 8 bases. The germline gives CDR1 MNHEY, CDR2 SVGAGI. CDR3 length: 16 residues. Trimming removed 1 base from V and 0 bases from J; junction bases left unmatched: 4. This CDR3 reads CASSYYRGLYQETQYF. In DNA form, the CDR3 reads TGTGCCAGCAGTTACTACAGGGGGTTGTACCAAGAGACCCAGTACTTC.

A few counts support this clonotype. The chain employs TRBV12-3 or TRBV12-4 and TRBJ2-7, with D perhaps matching TRBD2 (6 bases). This CDR3 is built from 14 residues. V was cut by 4 bases and J by 1 base, with 11 bases left in between. CDR3 sequence: CASSSSAKSYEQYF. As DNA, the CDR3 is TGTGCCAGCAGTTCTAGCGCGAAGTCCTACGAGCAGTACTTC.

The chain links TRBV5-1 to TRBJ2-1; D perhaps matches TRBD2 (6 bases). In germline, CDR1 is SGHRS, CDR2 YFSETQ. The V and J ends lost 1 base and 8 bases respectively, with 16 bases between them. This CDR3 has 15 amino acids. The CDR3 DNA follows: TGCGCCAGCAGCTTGACTAGCCGGGACGTTGATGAGCAGTTCTTC. Amino acid sequence: CASSLTSRDVDEQFF.

This clonotype was counted only a few times. The J gene is TRBJ2-1, the V gene TRBV27, with 11 bases aligning to TRBD2. CDR1 is MNHEY and CDR2 is SMNVEV in the germline V gene (reference sequence). The CDR3 covers 16 residues. With V trimmed by 5 bases and J by 4 bases, 7 bases remained unmatched. Written as DNA, the CDR3 is TGTGCCAGCAGTCTTTGGACTAGCGGGCGATACAATGAGCAGTTCTTC. Protein sequence: CASSLWTSGRYNEQFF.

CDR3 region: CASSSGSRVNTEAFF. The CDR3 coding sequence is TGTGCCAGCAGCTCGGGTTCACGGGTGAACACTGAAGCTTTCTTT. The chain links TRBV7-9 to TRBJ1-1; D is undetermined. The V and J ends lost 4 bases and 0 bases respectively, with 12 bases between them. CDR1 and CDR2 (germline): SEHNR, FQNEAQ (reference sequence). The CDR3 covers 15 residues.

The V gene is TRBV20-1, the J gene TRBJ2-5; 9 positions match TRBD1. The length of the CDR3 is 15 residues. Per the germline V gene, CDR1 is DFQATT and CDR2 is SNEGSKA (reference sequence). Trimming cost V 2 bases and J 5 bases; bases outside gene matches: 9. CDR3 DNA: TGCAGTGCTAGAACCGAGTACAGGGGGCGCGAGACCCAGTACTTC. This translates into CSARTEYRGRETQYF.

This clonotype was seen a handful of times. V and J are TRBV7-9 and TRBJ2-5; 7 bases agree with TRBD1. The V segment lost 5 bases and the J segment 10 bases; nucleotides outside the gene matches: 13. Germline CDR1 reads SEHNR; CDR2 reads FQNEAQ (reference sequence). The CDR3 covers 14 residues. The CDR3 protein is CASSKWDSPERQYF. DNA for the CDR3: TGTGCCAGCAGCAAGTGGGACAGCCCGGAACGCCAGTACTTC.

This clonotype has only a few counts. The V call is TRBV27, the J call TRBJ2-2, with a tentative D call TRBD2 (6 bases). CDR1 and CDR2 from the germline V gene are MNHEY and SMNVEV (reference sequence). CDR3 size: 14 residues. V lost 4 bases to trimming and J lost 1 base, with 7 bases between them. The CDR3 nucleotides are TGTGCCAGCAGTTCTAGCGTGAACACCGGGGAGCTGTTTTTT. Translating it yields CASSSSVNTGELFF.

V and J are TRBV7-8 and TRBJ2-1; a possible D gene is TRBD1 (6 bases). Matching the DNA end better, TRBJ2-7 makes the J call doubtful. Per germline, CDR1 SGHVS and CDR2 FQNEAQ. The CDR3 is 16 residues long. The CDR3 loop is CASSLEYRAVYNEQYF. CDR3 coding DNA: TGTGCCAGCAGCTTAGAGTACAGGGCGGTGTACAATGAGCAGTACTTC.

A few counts support this clonotype. This chain joins TRBV9 and TRBJ1-2; D uncertain. V lost 2 bases, J lost 4 bases, and 18 bases lay in between. CDR1 SGDLS and CDR2 YYNGEE come from the germline V gene. The CDR3 contains 16 residues. CDR3 protein: CASSVQPTHRPYGYTF. The CDR3 coding sequence is TGTGCCAGCAGCGTCCAACCGACGCATCGACCCTATGGCTACACCTTC.

This clonotype was found a few times. V gene TRBV7-9 combines with J gene TRBJ1-5; TRBD1 matches at 8 bases. Unmatched junction bases numbered 4, after V lost 3 bases and J lost 9 bases. Germline loops: CDR1 SEHNR, CDR2 FQNEAQ (reference sequence). The CDR3 sequence is 13 residues long. In nucleotides, the CDR3 is TGTGCCAGCAGCTTGACAGGGGATTGGCCCCAGCATTTT. Translated, it gives CASSLTGDWPQHF.